This TCR beta chain was retrieved from a study of blood T cell repertoires in COVID-19. Study overall: The origin of the acute and convalescent COVID-19 samples was the United States, Italy and Spain. Sources were T cells, B-cell-depleted T cells, or PBMCs; the material itself was cDNA or gDNA.

In the original analysis: Reference gene primer amplification gave nucleated cell count estimates. Method: immunoSEQ multiplex PCR; TCRdb's copy keeps in-frame clones and lacks some. Clone size and V and J calls were adopted from that table, with D and trimming inferred from the DNA. The sample contains approximately 170,000 clones, roughly nine tenths of which appear only once. This CDR3 comprises 16 residues. V shed 3 bases and J 0 bases; nucleotides not matched to a gene: 7. Germline V gene data show CDR1 as SGHVS and CDR2 as FNYEAQ. Material: peripheral blood. The chain links TRBV7-6 to TRBJ1-1, with 7 bases matching TRBD1. The TCR sequence derives from a man aged 60 to 69 with active or convalescent COVID-19. The CDR3 DNA follows: TGTGCCAGCAGCTTCTGGGACAGCCCCATGAACACTGAAGCTTTCTTT. It translates to CASSFWDSPMNTEAFF.